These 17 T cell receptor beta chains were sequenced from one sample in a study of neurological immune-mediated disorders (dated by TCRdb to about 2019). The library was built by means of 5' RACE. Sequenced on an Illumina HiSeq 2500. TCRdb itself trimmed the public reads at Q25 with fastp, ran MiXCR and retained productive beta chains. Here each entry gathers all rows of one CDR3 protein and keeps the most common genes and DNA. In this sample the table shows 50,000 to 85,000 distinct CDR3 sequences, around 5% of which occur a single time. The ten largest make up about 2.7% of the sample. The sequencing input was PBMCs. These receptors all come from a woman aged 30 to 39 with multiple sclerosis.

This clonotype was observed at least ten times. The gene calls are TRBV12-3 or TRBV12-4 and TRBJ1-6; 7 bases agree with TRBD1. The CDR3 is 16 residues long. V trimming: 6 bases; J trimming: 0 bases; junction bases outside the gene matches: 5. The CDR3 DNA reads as TGTGCCAGCAGCATGGGACAGAGCTCCTATAATTCACCCCTCCACTTT. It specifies CASSMGQSSYNSPLHF.

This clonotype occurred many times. Here the CDR3 reads CASSWPGNEQFF. The CDR3 region has the DNA TGTGCCAGCAGCTGGCCCGGTAATGAGCAGTTCTTC. The gene calls are TRBV5-6 and TRBJ2-1; D remains ambiguous. The length of the CDR3 is 12 residues. V lost 3 bases to trimming and J lost 7 bases, with 8 bases between them. Germline values: CDR1 SGHDT, CDR2 YYEEEE. The variable domain in full, completed from reference TRBV5-6 and TRBJ2-1, reads DAGVTQSPTHLIKTRGQQVTLRCSPKSGHDTVSWYQQALGQGPQFIFQYYEEEERQRGNFPDRFSGHQFPNYSSELNVNALLLGDSALYLCASSWPGNEQFFGPGTRLTVL.

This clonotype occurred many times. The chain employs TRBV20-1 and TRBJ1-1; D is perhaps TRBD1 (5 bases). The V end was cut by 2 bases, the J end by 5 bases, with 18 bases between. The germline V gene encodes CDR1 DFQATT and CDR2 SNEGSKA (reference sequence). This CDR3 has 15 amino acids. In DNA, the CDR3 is TGCAGTGCTAGATCGTTGGGCGGGGGTAGGACTGAAGCTTTCTTT. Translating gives CSARSLGGGRTEAFF.

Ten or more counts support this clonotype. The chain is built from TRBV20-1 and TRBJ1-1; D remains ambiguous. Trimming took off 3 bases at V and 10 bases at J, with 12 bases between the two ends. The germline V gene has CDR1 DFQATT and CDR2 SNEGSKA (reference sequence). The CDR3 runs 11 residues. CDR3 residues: CSASGYFGAFF. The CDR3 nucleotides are TGCAGTGCTAGTGGGTATTTTGGAGCTTTCTTT.

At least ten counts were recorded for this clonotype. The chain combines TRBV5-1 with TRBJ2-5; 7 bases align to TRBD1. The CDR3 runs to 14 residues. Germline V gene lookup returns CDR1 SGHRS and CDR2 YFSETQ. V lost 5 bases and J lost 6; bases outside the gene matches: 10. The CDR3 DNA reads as TGCGCCAGCAGGAACCCCGGACAGGCGAAGACCCAGTACTTC. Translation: CASRNPGQAKTQYF. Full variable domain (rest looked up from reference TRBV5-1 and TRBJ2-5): KAGVTQTPRYLIKTRGQQVTLSCSPISGHRSVSWYQQTPGQGLQFLFEYFSETQRNKGNFPGRFSGRQFSNSRSEMNVSTLELGDSALYLCASRNPGQAKTQYFGPGTRLLVL.

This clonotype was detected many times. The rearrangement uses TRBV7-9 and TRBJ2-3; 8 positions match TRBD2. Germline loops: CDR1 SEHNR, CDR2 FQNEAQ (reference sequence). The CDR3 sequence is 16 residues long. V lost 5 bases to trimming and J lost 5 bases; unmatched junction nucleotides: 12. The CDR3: CASSPHNGGAGDTQYF. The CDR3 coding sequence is TGTGCCAGCAGCCCCCATAACGGGGGGGCTGGAGATACGCAGTATTTT. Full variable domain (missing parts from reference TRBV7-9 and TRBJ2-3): DTGVSQNPRHKITKRGQNVTFRCDPISEHNRLYWYRQTLGQGPEFLTYFQNEAQLEKSRLLSDRFSAERPKGSFSTLEIQRTEQGDSAMYLCASSPHNGGAGDTQYFGPGTRLTVL.

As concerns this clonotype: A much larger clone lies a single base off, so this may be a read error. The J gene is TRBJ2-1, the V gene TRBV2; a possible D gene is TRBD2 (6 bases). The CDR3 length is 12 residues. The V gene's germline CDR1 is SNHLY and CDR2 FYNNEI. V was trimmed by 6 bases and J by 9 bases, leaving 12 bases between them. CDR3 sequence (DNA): TGTGCCAGCAGCAAGGGAGGTAGTGAGCAGTTCTTC. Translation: CASSKGGSEQFF.

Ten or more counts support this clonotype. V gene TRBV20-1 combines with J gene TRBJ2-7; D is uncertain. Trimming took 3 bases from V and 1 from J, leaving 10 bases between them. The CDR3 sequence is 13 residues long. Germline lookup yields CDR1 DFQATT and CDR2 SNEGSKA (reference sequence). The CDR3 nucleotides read TGCAGTGCTAGTTATGAAGAGTCCTACGAGCAGTACTTC. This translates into CSASYEESYEQYF.

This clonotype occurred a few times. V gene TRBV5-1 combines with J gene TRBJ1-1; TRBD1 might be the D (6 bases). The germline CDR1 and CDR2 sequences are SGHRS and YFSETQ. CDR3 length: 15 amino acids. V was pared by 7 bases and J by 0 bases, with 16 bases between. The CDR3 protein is CASSEGGPLNTEAFF. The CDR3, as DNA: TGCGCCAGCTCCGAGGGGGGTCCGCTGAACACTGAAGCTTTCTTT.

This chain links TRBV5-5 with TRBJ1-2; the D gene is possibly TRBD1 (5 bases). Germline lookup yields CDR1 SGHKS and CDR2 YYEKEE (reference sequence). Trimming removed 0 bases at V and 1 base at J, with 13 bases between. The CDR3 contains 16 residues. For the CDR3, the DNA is TGTGCCAGCAGCTTGGAGTTCGGGGGATATAACTATGGCTACACCTTC. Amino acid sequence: CASSLEFGGYNYGYTF.

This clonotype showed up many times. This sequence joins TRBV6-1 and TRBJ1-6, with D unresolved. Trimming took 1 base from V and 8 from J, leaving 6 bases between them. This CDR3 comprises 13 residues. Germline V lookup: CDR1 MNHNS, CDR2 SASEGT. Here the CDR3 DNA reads TGTGCCAGCAGTGAAGTTCGTGATTCACCCCTCCACTTT. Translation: CASSEVRDSPLHF.

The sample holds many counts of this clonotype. CDR3 bases: TGCGCCAGCAGCGGGAGAGCGGGGACGGTTAGCACAGATACGCAGTATTTT. It codes for CASSGRAGTVSTDTQYF. The chain carries TRBV5-1 and TRBJ2-3; TRBD2 matches 7 bases. Germline lookup yields CDR1 SGHRS and CDR2 YFSETQ. The CDR3 loop spans 17 amino acids. Trimming took 4 bases from V and 0 from J; bases not matched to a gene: 11.

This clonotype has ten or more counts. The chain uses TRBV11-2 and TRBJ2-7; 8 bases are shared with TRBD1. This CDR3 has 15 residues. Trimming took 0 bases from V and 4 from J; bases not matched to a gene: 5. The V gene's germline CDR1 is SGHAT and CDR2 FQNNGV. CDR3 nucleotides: TGTGCCAGCAGCTTAGACTCGACAGGGGTGTACGAGCAGTACTTC. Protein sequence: CASSLDSTGVYEQYF.

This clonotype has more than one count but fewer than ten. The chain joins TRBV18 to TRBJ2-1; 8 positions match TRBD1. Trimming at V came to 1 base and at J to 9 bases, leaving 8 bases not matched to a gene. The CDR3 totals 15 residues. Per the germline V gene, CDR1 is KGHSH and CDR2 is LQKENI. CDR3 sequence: CASSPLRQGSGEQFF. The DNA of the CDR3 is TGTGCCAGCTCACCACTGAGACAGGGGTCGGGTGAGCAGTTCTTC.

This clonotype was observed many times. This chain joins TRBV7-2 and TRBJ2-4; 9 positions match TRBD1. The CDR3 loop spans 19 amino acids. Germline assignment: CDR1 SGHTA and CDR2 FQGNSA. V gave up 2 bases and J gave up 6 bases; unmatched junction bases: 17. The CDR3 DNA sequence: TGTGCCAGCAGCTTATTCCTCCGACAGGGGGATCTCGTAAGAAACATTCAGTACTTC. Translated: CASSLFLRQGDLVRNIQYF.

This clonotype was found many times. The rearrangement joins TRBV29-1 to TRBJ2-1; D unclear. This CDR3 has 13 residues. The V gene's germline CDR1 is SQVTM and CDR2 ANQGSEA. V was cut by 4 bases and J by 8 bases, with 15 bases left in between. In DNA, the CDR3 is TGCAGCGTTGGTTTTGGACGGTCGGATGAGCAGTTCTTC. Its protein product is CSVGFGRSDEQFF.

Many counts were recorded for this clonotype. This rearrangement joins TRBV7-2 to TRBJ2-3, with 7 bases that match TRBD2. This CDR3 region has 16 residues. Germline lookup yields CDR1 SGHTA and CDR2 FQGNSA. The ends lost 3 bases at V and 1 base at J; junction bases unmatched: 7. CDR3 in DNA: TGTGCCAGCAGCTTCCGGGGGGACCCAGGCACAGATACGCAGTATTTT. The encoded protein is CASSFRGDPGTDTQYF.